Below, 22 T cell receptor beta chains from the same sample are listed, as sequenced in a study of shared clonotypes between healthy human individuals. Naive CD8 isolation took CD45RO-negative cells positively selected for CCR7 and excluded terminally differentiated effector memory CD45RA+ cells. The repertoire was sequenced with immunoSEQ multiplex PCR; TCRdb's copy has only in-frame clones and lacks some. The table has about 2.1 million clones, roughly 95% seen once. The sample consisted of naive CD8+ T cells from PBMCs. The receptors here all came from a man between 18 and 35 years old in good health. Some clones in this sample may be carry-over from other donors' samples.

This sequence joins TRBV27 and TRBJ2-7; the match to TRBD2 covers 9 bases. J gave up 7 bases and V 4 bases, and 8 bases lay outside the gene matches. This CDR3 contains 14 residues. Germline lookup yields CDR1 MNHEY and CDR2 SMNVEV (reference sequence). CDR3 amino acids: CASSSRLAAREQYF. As DNA, the CDR3 is TGTGCCAGCAGTTCGAGACTAGCGGCTAGAGAGCAGTACTTC.

This clone was observed once. As DNA, the CDR3 is TGTGCCAGCAGGATGGGGAGTGATATAACCTACGAGCAGTACTTC. Its protein product is CASRMGSDITYEQYF. The rearrangement links TRBV28 to TRBJ2-7, with D possibly TRBD2 on 5 matching bases. CDR1 is MDHEN, CDR2 SYDVKM, per germline. Trimming cost V 6 bases and J 2 bases, with 17 bases left between them. The CDR3 sequence is 15 residues long.

This chain links TRBV11-2 with TRBJ2-1, with TRBD2 matching over 9 bases. Germline V gene data show CDR1 as SGHAT and CDR2 as FQNNGV. V trimming: 5 bases; J trimming: 5 bases; junction bases outside the gene matches: 7. This CDR3 region has 15 residues. The CDR3 DNA is TGTGCCAGCAGCCATCTAGCGGGGCCCGACAATGAGCAGTTCTTC. Translated, it gives CASSHLAGPDNEQFF.

This clone was observed once. This chain's CDR3 is CASSLGYGGYGYTF. DNA for the CDR3: TGTGCCAGCAGCTTGGGGTACGGTGGCTATGGCTACACCTTC. The chain is built from TRBV28 and TRBJ1-2, with no clear D. Trimming shortened V by 6 bases and J by 4 bases, and 15 bases separated the two germline ends. Germline V lookup: CDR1 MDHEN, CDR2 SYDVKM. CDR3 length: 14 residues.

V gene TRBV7-9 combines with J gene TRBJ2-7; D is undetermined. The CDR3 is 15 residues long. Germline assignment: CDR1 SEHNR and CDR2 FQNEAQ (reference sequence). V was shortened by 2 bases and J by 1 base, with 12 bases between the two germline ends. This CDR3 reads CASSLTRSPSYEQYF. The DNA of the CDR3 is TGTGCCAGCAGCTTAACGAGGAGCCCTTCCTACGAGCAGTACTTC.

The CDR3 nucleotides read TGTGCCAGCAGTGATCAGGGTTTACCTCAAGAGACCCAGTACTTC. Translation: CASSDQGLPQETQYF. The chain recombines TRBV6-4 with TRBJ2-5, with D perhaps matching TRBD1 (5 bases). There are 15 residues in the CDR3. Per the germline V gene, CDR1 is MRHNA and CDR2 is SNTAGT. Trimming took off 3 bases at V and 2 bases at J, with 13 bases between the two ends.

This chain links TRBV5-4 with TRBJ2-7, with 7 bases fitting TRBD1. There are 16 residues in the CDR3. The junction had 8 bases not matched to a gene; V was cut back by 0 bases and J by 2 bases. Germline V gene data show CDR1 as SGHNT and CDR2 as YYREEE (reference sequence). The DNA for the CDR3 is TGTGCCAGCAGCTTGGTCGGGACAGCACCCCCCTACGAGCAGTACTTC. As protein: CASSLVGTAPPYEQYF. Based on the CDR3 plus reference TRBV5-4 and TRBJ2-7, the full variable domain is ETGVTQSPTHLIKTRGQQVTLRCSSQSGHNTVSWYQQALGQGPQFIFQYYREEENGRGNFPPRFSGLQFPNYSSELNVNALELDDSALYLCASSLVGTAPPYEQYFGPGTRLTVT.

J is TRBJ2-7 and V is TRBV28; D remains ambiguous. The V gene lost 3 bases and the J gene lost 0 bases, with 9 bases spanning the gap. Germline loops: CDR1 MDHEN, CDR2 SYDVKM. The CDR3 extends over 14 amino acids. For the CDR3, the DNA is TGTGCCAGCAGTTTTCTCGCAGGCTCCTACGAGCAGTACTTC. Its translation: CASSFLAGSYEQYF.

This clone occurred once. The V gene is TRBV18, the J gene TRBJ1-3; 7 bases are shared with TRBD1. The junction had 11 bases not matched to a gene; V was cut back by 3 bases and J by 0 bases. Germline CDR1 KGHSH, CDR2 LQKENI. This CDR3 has 18 residues. The CDR3 coding sequence is TGTGCCAGCTCACCGGAGACGGGACAGCACTTCTCTGGAAACACCATATATTTT. It specifies CASSPETGQHFSGNTIYF.

Of note for this clone: This sample also contains other DNA sequences that code for the same CDR3. The V gene is TRBV27, the J gene TRBJ1-2; the D is unclear. Trimming pared 2 bases from V and 4 bases from J, leaving 8 bases between. The CDR3 is 13 amino acids. In germline, CDR1 is MNHEY, CDR2 SMNVEV (reference sequence). The CDR3 DNA sequence: TGTGCCAGCAGTTTAGGCGGGATCTATGGCTACACCTTC. This sequence encodes CASSLGGIYGYTF.

This rearrangement joins TRBV9 to TRBJ1-3, with D possibly TRBD1 on 5 matching bases. V lost 2 bases and J 0 bases, leaving 12 bases between the germline ends. The CDR3 covers 16 residues. Per the germline V gene, CDR1 is SGDLS and CDR2 is YYNGEE. The CDR3 protein is CASSVIGTASGNTIYF. The CDR3 DNA is TGTGCCAGCAGCGTCATCGGGACGGCCTCTGGAAACACCATATATTTT.

The chain employs TRBV19 and TRBJ2-7; D unresolved. The CDR3 contains 15 residues. V was shortened by 3 bases and J by 4 bases, with 16 bases between the two germline ends. Looked up from germline, CDR1 is LNHDA and CDR2 is SQIVND (reference sequence). CDR3 in DNA: TGTGCCAGTAGTATCGCAAAGGAAGGTTTTTACGAGCAGTACTTC. Encoded protein: CASSIAKEGFYEQYF.

The rearrangement joins TRBV27 to TRBJ2-1, with D maybe TRBD2 (6 bases). Germline loops: CDR1 MNHEY, CDR2 SMNVEV (reference sequence). The ends were cut back, 6 bases at V and 3 bases at J, with 15 bases in the middle. The CDR3 is made up of 15 amino acids. CDR3 DNA: TGTGCCAGCAGCCCTGGACTACCCTTCTACAATGAGCAGTTCTTC. Its protein is CASSPGLPFYNEQFF.

As concerns this clone: Other DNA sequences in the sample encode the same CDR3. The chain couples TRBV27 to TRBJ1-1; no firm D call. CDR3 length: 12 amino acids. Looked up from germline, CDR1 is MNHEY and CDR2 is SMNVEV (reference sequence). The ends were cut back, 10 bases at V and 4 bases at J, with 13 bases in the middle. This chain's CDR3 is CATKTGSTEAFF. The CDR3 DNA sequence: TGTGCCACCAAGACGGGGAGCACTGAAGCTTTCTTT.

J is TRBJ1-1 and V is TRBV4-1; D is unresolved. CDR3 length: 15 residues. V was cut by 5 bases and J by 0 bases, with 13 bases left in between. Germline lookup yields CDR1 MGHRA and CDR2 YSYEKL. Here the CDR3 DNA reads TGCGCCAGCAGCAGGGCAGGCGGCTTGAACACTGAAGCTTTCTTT. Amino acid sequence: CASSRAGGLNTEAFF.

This sequence joins TRBV29-1 and TRBJ2-2; 7 nucleotides align to TRBD2. The CDR3 has 14 amino acids. Germline V gene sequence: CDR1 SQVTM, CDR2 ANQGSEA. The junction had 9 bases not matched to a gene; V was cut back by 5 bases and J by 6 bases. CDR3 coding DNA: TGCAGCGTTCTCACTAGCGATTTTCCCGGGGAGCTGTTTTTT. This codes for CSVLTSDFPGELFF.

This sequence joins TRBV7-9 and TRBJ2-2, with 10 bases identical to TRBD1. There are 14 residues in the CDR3. Per the germline V gene, CDR1 is SEHNR and CDR2 is FQNEAQ (reference sequence). The trim removed 7 bases at V and 6 bases at J, leaving 5 bases unmatched. CDR3 DNA sequence: TGTGCCAGCAAGCCGGGGACAGGGGCCGGGGAGCTGTTTTTT. This gives the protein CASKPGTGAGELFF.

The genes are TRBV28 and TRBJ2-2; 9 positions match TRBD1. This CDR3 is 18 amino acids long. Per germline, CDR1 MDHEN and CDR2 SYDVKM. Losses at the gene ends were 2 bases for V and 3 bases for J; bases not matched to a gene: 10. DNA of the CDR3: TGTGCCAGCAGTTTAGGGACAGGGACGGGTTTCGACACCGGGGAGCTGTTTTTT. It translates to CASSLGTGTGFDTGELFF. The entire variable domain, with the rest obtained from reference TRBV28 and TRBJ2-2, is as follows: DVKVTQSSRYLVKRTGEKVFLECVQDMDHENMFWYRQDPGLGLRLIYFSYDVKMKEKGDIPEGYSVSREKKERFSLILESASTNQTSMYLCASSLGTGTGFDTGELFFGEGSRLTVL.

The chain has TRBV15 and TRBJ1-4, with D maybe TRBD1 (6 bases). Trimming took 5 bases from V and 4 from J, leaving 11 bases between them. This CDR3 is 14 amino acids long. Germline CDR1 reads LNHNV; CDR2 reads YYDKDF (reference sequence). In DNA, the CDR3 is TGTGCCACCAGCTTACAGGGCTATAATGAAAAACTGTTTTTT. It specifies CATSLQGYNEKLFF.

V and J are TRBV29-1 and TRBJ2-6, with a weak D call TRBD1 (6 bases). With 0 bases removed from V and 4 bases from J, the gap between germline ends came to 16 bases. This CDR3 comprises 17 residues. Germline CDR1 and CDR2: SQVTM and ANQGSEA. The CDR3 is CSVEDQGHPRGANVLTF. The CDR3 DNA follows: TGCAGCGTTGAAGACCAGGGACATCCCAGAGGGGCCAACGTCCTGACTTTC.

This chain uses TRBV30 with TRBJ1-4; D ambiguous. Trimming took off 2 bases at V and 1 base at J, with 5 bases between the two ends. This CDR3 region has 13 residues. Germline values: CDR1 GTSNPN, CDR2 SVGIG (reference sequence). The CDR3 loop reads CAWSYGTNEKLFF. The CDR3 DNA follows: TGTGCCTGGAGTTACGGAACTAATGAAAAACTGTTTTTT.

The chain couples TRBV7-3 to TRBJ1-1; weak D call: TRBD1 (5 bases). Germline assignment: CDR1 SGHTA and CDR2 FQGTGA. The CDR3 loop spans 14 amino acids. V shed 0 bases and J shed 8 bases, with 13 bases lying between them. The CDR3 region has the DNA TGTGCCAGCAGCTTAACTCCGACAGCAGTCGAAGCTTTCTTT. Its protein product is CASSLTPTAVEAFF.